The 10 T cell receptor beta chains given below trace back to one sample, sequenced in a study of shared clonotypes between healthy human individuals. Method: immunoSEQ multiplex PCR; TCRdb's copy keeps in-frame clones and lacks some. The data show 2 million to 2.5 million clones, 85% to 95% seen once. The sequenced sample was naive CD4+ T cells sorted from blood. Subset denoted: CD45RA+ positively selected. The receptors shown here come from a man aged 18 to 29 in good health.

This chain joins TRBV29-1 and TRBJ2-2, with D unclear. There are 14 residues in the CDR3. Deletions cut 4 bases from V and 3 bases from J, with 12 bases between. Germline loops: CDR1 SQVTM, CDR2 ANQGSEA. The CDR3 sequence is CSVVKSGDTGELFF. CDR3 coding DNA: TGCAGCGTTGTGAAGAGTGGGGACACCGGGGAGCTGTTTTTT.

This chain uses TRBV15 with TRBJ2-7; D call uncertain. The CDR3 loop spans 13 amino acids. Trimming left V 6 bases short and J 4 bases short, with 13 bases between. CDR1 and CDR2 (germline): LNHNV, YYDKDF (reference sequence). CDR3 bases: TGTGCCACCAGTGGAGCAAAAGATTACGAGCAGTACTTC. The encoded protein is CATSGAKDYEQYF.

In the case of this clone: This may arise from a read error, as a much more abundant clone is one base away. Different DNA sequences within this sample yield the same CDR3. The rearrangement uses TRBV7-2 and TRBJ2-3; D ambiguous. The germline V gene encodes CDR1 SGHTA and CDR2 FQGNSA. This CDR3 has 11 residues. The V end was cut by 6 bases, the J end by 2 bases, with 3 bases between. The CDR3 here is CASSNTDTQYF. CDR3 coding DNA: TGTGCCAGCAGTAACACAGATACGCAGTATTTT. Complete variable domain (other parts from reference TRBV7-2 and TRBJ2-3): GAGVSQSPSNKVTEKGKDVELRCDPISGHTALYWYRQSLGQGLEFLIYFQGNSAPDKSGLPSDRFSAERTGGSVSTLTIQRTQQEDSAVYLCASSNTDTQYFGPGTRLTVL.

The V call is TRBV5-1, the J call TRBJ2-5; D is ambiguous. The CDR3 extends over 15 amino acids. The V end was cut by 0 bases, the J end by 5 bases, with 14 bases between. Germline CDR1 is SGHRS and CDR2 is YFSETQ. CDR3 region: CASSLVGSTVETQYF. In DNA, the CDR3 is TGCGCCAGCAGCTTGGTTGGGTCAACTGTGGAGACCCAGTACTTC.

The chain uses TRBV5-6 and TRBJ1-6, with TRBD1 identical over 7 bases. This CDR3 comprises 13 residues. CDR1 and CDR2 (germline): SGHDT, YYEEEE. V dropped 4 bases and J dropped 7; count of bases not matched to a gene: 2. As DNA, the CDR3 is TGTGCCAGCAGCCGGGACAGAAATTCACCCCTCCACTTT. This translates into CASSRDRNSPLHF. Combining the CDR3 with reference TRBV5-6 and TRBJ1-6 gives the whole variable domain DAGVTQSPTHLIKTRGQQVTLRCSPKSGHDTVSWYQQALGQGPQFIFQYYEEEERQRGNFPDRFSGHQFPNYSSELNVNALLLGDSALYLCASSRDRNSPLHFGNGTRLTVT.

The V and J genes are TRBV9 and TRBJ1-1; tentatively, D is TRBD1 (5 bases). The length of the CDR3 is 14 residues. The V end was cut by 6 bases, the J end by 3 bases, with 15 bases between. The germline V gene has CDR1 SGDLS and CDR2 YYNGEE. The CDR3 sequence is CASIRWPGDTEAFF. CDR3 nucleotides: TGTGCCAGCATTCGGTGGCCGGGGGACACTGAAGCTTTCTTT. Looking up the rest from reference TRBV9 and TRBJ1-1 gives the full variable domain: DSGVTQTPKHLITATGQRVTLRCSPRSGDLSVYWYQQSLDQGLQFLIQYYNGEERAKGNILERFSAQQFPDLHSELNLSSLELGDSALYFCASIRWPGDTEAFFGQGTRLTVV.

Here the CDR3 DNA reads TGTGCCAGCAGCTTAGCGAGTGGGGGAACAGACATTCAGTACTTC. Its protein is CASSLASGGTDIQYF. The genes are TRBV7-6 and TRBJ2-4, with D perhaps matching TRBD1 or TRBD2 (5 bases each). The CDR3 covers 15 residues. CDR1 is SGHVS and CDR2 is FNYEAQ in the germline V gene. Between the trimmed V and J ends, which lost 0 bases and 8 bases, there was a span of 14 bases.

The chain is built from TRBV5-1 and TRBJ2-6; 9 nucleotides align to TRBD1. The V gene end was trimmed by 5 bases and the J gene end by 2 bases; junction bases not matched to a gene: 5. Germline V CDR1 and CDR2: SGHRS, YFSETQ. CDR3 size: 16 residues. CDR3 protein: CASRQGAQTGANVLTF. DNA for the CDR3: TGCGCCAGCAGACAGGGGGCGCAGACTGGGGCCAACGTCCTGACTTTC.

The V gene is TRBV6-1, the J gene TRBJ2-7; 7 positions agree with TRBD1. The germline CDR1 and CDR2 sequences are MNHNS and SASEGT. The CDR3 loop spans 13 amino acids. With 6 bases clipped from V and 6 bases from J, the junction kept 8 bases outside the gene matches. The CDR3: CASRGEGASEQYF. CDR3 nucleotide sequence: TGTGCCAGCAGAGGAGAGGGGGCCAGCGAGCAGTACTTC.

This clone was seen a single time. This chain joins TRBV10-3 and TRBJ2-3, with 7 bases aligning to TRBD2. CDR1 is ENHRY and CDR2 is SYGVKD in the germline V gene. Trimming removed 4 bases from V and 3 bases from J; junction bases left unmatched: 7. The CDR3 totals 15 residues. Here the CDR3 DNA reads TGTGCCATCAGTGTTGCGGGAGTGCTAACAGATACGCAGTATTTT. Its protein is CAISVAGVLTDTQYF.